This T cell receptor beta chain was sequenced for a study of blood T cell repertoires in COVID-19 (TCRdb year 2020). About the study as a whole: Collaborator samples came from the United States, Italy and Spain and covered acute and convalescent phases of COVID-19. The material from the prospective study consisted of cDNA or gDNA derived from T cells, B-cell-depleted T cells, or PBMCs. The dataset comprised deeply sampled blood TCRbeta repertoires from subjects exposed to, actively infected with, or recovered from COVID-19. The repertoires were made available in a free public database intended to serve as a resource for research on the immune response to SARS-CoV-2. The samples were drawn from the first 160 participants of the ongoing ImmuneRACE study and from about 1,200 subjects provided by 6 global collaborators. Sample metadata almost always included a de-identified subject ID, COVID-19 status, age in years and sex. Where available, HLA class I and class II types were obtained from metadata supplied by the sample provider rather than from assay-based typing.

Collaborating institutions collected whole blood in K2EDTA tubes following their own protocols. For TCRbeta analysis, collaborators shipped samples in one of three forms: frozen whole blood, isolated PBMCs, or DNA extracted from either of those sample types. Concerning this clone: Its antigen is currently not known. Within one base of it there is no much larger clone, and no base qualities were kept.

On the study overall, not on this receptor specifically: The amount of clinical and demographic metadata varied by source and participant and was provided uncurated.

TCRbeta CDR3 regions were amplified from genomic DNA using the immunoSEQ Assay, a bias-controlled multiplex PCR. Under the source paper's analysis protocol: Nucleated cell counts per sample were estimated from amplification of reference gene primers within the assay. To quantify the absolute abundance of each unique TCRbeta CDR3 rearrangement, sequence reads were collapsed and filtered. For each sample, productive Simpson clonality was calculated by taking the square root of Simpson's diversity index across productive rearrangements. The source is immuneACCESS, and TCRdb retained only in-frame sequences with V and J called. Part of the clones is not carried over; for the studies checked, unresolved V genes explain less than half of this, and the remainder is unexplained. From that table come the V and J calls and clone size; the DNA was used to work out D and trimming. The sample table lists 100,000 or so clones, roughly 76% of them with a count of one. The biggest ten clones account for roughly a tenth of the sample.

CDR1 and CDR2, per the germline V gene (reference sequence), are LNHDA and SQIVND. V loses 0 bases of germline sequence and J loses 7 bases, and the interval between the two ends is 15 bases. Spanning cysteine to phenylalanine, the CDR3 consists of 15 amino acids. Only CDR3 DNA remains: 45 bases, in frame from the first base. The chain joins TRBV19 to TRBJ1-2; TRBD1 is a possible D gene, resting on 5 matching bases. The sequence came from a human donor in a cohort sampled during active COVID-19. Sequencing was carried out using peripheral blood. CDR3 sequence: CASSIDRRGSGGYTF. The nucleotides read TGTGCCAGTAGTATAGATAGGCGGGGGAGCGGTGGCTACACCTTC.